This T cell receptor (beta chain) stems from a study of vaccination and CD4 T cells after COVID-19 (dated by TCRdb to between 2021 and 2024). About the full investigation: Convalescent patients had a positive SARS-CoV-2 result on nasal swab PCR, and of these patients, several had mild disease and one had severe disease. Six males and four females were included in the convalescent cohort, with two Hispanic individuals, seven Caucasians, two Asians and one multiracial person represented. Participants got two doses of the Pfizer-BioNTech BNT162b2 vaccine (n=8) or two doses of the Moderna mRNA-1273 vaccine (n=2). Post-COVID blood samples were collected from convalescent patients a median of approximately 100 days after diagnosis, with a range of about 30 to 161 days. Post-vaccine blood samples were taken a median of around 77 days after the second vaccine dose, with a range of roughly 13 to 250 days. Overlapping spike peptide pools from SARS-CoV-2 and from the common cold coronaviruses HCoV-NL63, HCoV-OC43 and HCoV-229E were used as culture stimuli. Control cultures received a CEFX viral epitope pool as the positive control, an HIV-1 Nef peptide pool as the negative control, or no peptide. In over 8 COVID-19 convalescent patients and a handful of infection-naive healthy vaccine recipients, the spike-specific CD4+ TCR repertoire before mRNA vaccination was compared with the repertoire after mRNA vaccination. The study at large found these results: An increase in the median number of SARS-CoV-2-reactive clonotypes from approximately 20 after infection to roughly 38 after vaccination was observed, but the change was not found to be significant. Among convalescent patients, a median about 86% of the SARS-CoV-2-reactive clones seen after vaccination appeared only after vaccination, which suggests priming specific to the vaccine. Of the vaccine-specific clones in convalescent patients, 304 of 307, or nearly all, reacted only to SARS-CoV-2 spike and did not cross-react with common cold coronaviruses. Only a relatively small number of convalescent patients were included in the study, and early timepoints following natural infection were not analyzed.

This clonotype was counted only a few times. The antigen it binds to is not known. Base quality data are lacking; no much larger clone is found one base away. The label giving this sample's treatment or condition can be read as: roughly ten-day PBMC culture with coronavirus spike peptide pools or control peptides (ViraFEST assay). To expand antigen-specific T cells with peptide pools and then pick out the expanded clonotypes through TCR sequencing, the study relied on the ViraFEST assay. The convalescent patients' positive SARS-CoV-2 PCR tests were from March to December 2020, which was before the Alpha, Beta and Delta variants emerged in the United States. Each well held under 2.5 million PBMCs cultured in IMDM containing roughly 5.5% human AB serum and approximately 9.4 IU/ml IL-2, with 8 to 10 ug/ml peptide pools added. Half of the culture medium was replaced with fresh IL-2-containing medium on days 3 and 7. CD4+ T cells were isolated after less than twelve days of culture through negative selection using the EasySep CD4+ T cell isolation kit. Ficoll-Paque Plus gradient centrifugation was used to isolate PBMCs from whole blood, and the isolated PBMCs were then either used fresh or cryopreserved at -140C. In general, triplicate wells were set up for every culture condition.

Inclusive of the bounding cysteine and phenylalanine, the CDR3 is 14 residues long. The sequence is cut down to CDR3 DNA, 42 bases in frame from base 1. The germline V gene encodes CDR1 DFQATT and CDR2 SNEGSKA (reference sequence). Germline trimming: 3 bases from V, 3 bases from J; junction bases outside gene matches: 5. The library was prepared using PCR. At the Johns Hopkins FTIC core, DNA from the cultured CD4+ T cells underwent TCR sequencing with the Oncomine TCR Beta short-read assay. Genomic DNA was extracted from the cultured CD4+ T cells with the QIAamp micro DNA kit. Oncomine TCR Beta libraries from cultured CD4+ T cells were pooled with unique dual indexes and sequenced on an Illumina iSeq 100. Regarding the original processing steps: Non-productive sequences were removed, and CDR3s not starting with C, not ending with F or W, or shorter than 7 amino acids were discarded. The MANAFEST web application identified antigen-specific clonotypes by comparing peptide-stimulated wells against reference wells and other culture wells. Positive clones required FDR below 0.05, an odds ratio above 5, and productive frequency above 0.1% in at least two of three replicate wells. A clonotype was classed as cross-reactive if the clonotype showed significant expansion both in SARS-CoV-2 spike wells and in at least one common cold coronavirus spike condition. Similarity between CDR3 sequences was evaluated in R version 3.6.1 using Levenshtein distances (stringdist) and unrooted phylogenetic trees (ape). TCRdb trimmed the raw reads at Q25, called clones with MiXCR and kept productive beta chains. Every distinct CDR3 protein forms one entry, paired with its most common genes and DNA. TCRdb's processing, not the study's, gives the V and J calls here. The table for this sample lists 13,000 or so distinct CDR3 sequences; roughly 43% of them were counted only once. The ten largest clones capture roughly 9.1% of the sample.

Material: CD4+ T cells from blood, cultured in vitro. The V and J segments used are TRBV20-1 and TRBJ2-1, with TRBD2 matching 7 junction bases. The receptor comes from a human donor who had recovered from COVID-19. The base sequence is TGCAGTGCTAGTGAGCGGGGTCGCTACAATGAGCAGTTCTTC. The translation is CSASERGRYNEQFF.